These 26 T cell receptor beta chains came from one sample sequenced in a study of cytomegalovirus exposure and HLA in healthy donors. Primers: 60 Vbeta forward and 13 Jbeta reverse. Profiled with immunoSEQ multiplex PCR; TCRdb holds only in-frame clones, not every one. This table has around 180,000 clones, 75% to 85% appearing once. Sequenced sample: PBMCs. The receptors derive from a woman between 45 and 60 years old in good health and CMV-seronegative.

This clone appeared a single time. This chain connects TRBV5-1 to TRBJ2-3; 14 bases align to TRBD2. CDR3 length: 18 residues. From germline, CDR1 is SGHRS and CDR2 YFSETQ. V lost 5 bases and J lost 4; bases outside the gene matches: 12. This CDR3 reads CASSYGTSGRASPDTQYF. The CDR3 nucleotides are TGCGCCAGCAGTTACGGGACTAGCGGGAGAGCTTCACCAGATACGCAGTATTTT.

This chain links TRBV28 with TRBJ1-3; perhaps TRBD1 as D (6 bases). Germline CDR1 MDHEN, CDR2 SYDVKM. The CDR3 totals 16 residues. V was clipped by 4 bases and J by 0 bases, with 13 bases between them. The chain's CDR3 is CASSYLQGSSGNTIYF. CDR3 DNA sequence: TGTGCCAGCAGTTATCTCCAGGGGAGCTCTGGAAACACCATATATTTT.

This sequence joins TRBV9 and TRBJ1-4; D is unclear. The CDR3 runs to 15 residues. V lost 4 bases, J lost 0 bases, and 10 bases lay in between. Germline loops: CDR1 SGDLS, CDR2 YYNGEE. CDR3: CASSPHTTTNEKLFF. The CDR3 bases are TGTGCCAGCAGCCCACACACAACAACTAATGAAAAACTGTTTTTT.

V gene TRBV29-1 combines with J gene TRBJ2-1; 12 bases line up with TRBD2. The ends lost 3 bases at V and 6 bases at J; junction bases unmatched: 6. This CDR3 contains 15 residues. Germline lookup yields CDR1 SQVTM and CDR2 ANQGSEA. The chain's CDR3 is CSVETSGRWVNEQFF. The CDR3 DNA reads TGCAGCGTTGAGACTAGCGGGAGATGGGTCAATGAGCAGTTCTTC.

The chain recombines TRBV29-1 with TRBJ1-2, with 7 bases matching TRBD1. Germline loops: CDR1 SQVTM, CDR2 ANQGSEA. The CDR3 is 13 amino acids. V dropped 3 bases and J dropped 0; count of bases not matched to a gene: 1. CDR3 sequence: CSVDGTANYGYTF. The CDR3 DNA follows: TGCAGCGTTGATGGGACAGCTAACTATGGCTACACCTTC.

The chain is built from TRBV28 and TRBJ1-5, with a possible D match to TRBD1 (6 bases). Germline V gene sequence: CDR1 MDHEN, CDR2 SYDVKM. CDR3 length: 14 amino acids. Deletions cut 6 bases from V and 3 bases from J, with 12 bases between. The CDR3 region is CASRADRFNQPQHF. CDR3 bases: TGTGCCAGCAGGGCGGACAGATTCAATCAGCCCCAGCATTTT.

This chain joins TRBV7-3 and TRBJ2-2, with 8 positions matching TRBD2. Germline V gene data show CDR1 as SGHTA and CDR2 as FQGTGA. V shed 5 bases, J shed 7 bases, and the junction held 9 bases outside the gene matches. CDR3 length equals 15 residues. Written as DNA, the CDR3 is TGTGCCAGCAGCCTGTTAGCGGGAACGGTCGGGGAGCTGTTTTTT. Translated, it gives CASSLLAGTVGELFF.

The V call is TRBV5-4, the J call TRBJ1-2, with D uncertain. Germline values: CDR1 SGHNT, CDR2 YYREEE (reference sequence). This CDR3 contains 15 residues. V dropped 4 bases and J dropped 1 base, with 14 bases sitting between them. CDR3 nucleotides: TGTGCCAGCAGCCTTCCGAGGGTCAGTAACTATGGCTACACCTTC. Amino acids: CASSLPRVSNYGYTF.

CDR3 DNA sequence: TGTGCCAGCTCAGCGCGACAGGGTGGTGACACTGAAGCTTTCTTT. Amino acid sequence: CASSARQGGDTEAFF. This rearrangement joins TRBV18 to TRBJ1-1; 7 bases line up with TRBD1. CDR1 and CDR2 (germline): KGHSH, LQKENI. The J segment lost 3 bases and the V segment lost 5 bases, leaving 9 bases of the junction unmatched. This CDR3 comprises 15 residues.

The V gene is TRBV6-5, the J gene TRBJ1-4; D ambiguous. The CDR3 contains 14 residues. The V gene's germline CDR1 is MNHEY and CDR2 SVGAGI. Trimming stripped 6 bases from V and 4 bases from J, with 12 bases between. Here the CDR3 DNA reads TGTGCCAGCAGGGGCTGGAGGGATAATGAAAAACTGTTTTTT. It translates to CASRGWRDNEKLFF.

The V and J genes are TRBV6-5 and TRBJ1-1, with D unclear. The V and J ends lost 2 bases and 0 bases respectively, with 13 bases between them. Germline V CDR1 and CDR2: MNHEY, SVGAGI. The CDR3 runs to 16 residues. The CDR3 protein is CASSYGGSPLNTEAFF. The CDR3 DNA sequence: TGTGCCAGCAGTTACGGTGGCAGTCCTTTGAACACTGAAGCTTTCTTT.

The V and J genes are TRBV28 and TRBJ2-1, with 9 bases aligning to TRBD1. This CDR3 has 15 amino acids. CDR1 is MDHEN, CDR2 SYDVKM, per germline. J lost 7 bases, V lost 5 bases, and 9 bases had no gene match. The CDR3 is CASSGPGTGYNEQFF. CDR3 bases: TGTGCCAGCAGTGGCCCTGGGACAGGGTATAATGAGCAGTTCTTC.

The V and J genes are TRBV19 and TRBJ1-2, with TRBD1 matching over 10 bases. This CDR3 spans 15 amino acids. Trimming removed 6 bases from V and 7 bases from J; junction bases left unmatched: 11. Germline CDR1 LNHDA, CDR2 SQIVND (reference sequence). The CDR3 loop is CASSPKDRGLRGYTF. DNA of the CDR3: TGTGCCAGTAGCCCTAAGGACAGGGGGTTACGTGGCTACACCTTC.

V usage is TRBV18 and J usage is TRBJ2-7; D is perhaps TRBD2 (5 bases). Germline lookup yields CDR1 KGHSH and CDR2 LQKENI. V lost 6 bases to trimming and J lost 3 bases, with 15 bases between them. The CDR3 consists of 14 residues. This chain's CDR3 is CASSPREGYYEQYF. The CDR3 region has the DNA TGTGCCAGCTCGCCGAGGGAAGGGTACTACGAGCAGTACTTC.

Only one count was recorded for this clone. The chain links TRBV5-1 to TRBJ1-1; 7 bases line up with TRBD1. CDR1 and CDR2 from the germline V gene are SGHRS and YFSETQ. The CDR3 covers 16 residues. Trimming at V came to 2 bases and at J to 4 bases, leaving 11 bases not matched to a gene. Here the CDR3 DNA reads TGCGCCAGCAGCTTCGGACAAAACAGGGGCCGCACTGAAGCTTTCTTT. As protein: CASSFGQNRGRTEAFF.

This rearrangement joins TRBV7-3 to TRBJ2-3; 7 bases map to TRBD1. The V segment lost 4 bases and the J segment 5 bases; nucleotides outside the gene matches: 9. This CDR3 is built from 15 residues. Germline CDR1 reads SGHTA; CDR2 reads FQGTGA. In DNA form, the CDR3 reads TGTGCCAGCAGCTCAAGACAGGGAGAAAGAGATACGCAGTATTTT. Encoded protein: CASSSRQGERDTQYF.

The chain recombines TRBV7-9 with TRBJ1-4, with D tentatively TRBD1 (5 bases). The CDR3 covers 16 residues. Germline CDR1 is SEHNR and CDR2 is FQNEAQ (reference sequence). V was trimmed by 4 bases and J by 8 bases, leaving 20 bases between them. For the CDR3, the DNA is TGTGCCAGCAGCTCAAGCACAGGTGGGATCTGGGAAAAACTGTTTTTT. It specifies CASSSSTGGIWEKLFF. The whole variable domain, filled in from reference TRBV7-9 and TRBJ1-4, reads DTGVSQNPRHKITKRGQNVTFRCDPISEHNRLYWYRQTLGQGPEFLTYFQNEAQLEKSRLLSDRFSAERPKGSFSTLEIQRTEQGDSAMYLCASSSSTGGIWEKLFFGSGTQLSVL.

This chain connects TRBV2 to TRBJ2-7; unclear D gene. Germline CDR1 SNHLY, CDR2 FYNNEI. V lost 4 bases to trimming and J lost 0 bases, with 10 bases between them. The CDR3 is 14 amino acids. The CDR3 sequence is CASSGQTYSYEQYF. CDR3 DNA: TGTGCCAGCAGTGGACAAACCTACTCCTACGAGCAGTACTTC.

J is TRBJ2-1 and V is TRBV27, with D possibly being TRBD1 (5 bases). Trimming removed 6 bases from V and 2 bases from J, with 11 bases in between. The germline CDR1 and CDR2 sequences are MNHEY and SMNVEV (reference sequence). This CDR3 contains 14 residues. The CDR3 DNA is TGTGCCAGCAGCCTTGACAGTGCCTACAATGAGCAGTTCTTC. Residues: CASSLDSAYNEQFF.

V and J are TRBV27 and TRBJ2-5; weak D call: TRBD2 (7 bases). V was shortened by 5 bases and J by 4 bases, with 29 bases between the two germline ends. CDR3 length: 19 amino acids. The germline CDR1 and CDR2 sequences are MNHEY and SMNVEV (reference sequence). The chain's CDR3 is CASSARPPRGGPRGETQYF. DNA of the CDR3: TGTGCCAGCAGTGCACGACCCCCAAGGGGGGGGCCCCGGGGAGAGACCCAGTACTTC.

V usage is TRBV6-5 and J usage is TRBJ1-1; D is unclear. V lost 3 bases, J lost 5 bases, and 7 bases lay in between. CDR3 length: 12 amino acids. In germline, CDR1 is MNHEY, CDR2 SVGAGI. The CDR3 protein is CASSYKRTEAFF. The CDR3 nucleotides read TGTGCCAGCAGTTATAAGAGGACTGAAGCTTTCTTT.

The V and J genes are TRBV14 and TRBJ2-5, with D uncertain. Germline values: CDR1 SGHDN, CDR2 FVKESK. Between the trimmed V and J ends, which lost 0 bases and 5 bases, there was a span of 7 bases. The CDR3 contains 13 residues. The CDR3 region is CASSQDVPETQYF. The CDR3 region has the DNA TGTGCCAGCAGCCAAGACGTTCCCGAGACCCAGTACTTC.

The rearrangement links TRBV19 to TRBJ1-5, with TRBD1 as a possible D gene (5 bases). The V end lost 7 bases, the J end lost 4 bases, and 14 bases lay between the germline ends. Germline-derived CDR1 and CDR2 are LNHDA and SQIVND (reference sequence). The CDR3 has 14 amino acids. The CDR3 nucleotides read TGTGCCAGTAACAATGGGGCGGAGAATCAGCCCCAGCATTTT. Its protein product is CASNNGAENQPQHF.

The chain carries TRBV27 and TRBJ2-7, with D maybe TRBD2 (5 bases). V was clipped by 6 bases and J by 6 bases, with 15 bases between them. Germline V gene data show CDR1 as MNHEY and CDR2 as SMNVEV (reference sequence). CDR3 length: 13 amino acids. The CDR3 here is CASSQARGLEQYF. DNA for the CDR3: TGTGCCAGCAGCCAAGCTCGGGGTCTCGAGCAGTACTTC.

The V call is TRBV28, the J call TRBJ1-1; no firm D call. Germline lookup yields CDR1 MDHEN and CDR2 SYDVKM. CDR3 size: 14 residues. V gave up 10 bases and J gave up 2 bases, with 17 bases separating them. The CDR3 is CATGLTGSNTEAFF. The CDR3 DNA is TGTGCCACCGGACTGACGGGGTCCAACACTGAAGCTTTCTTT.

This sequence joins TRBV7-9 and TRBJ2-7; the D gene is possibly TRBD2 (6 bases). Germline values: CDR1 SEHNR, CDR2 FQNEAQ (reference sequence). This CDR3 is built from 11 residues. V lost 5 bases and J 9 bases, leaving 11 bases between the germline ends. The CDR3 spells CASSRLGGQYF. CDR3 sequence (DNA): TGTGCCAGCAGCCGCCTGGGGGGGCAGTACTTC.